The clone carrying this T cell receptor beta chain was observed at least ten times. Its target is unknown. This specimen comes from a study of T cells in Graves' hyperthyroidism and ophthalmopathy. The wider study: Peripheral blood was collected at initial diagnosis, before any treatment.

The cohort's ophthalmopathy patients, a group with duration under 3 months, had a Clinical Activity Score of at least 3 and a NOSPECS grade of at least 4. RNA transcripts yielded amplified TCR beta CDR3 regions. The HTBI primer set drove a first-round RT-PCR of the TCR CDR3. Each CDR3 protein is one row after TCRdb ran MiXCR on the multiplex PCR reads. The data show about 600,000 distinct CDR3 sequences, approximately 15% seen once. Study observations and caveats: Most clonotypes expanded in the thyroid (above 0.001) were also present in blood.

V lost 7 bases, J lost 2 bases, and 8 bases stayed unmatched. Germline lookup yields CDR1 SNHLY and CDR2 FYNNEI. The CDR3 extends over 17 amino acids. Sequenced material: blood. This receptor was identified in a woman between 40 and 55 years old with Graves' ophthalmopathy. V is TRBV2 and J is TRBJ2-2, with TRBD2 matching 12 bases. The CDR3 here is CASTGLAGPLNTGELFF. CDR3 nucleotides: TGTGCCAGCACGGGACTAGCGGGTCCCCTAAACACCGGGGAGCTGTTTTTT.